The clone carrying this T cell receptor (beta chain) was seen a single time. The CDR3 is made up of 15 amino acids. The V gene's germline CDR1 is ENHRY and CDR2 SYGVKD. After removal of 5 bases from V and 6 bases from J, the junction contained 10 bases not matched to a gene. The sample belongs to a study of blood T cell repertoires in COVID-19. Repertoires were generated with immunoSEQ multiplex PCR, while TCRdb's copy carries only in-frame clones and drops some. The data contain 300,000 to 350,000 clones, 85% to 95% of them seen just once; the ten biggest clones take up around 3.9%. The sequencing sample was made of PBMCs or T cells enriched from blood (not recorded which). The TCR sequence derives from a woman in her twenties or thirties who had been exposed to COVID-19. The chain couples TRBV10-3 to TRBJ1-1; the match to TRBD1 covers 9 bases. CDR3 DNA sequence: TGTGCCATCAGTTCATTCCAGGACAGGGGACCTGAAGCTTTCTTT. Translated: CAISSFQDRGPEAFF.